Each of the 16 T cell receptor beta chains below was sequenced from the same sample in a study of T cell repertoires in cytomegalovirus infection. TCRdb re-called the reads with MiXCR, one entry per CDR3 protein. The sample has 650,000 to 850,000 distinct CDR3 sequences, 29% seen once. Their antigens are not known. Source: cultured CD8+ T cells from PBMCs, taken from culture after CMV antigen stimulation. These receptors came from a human donor in good health (CMV status not recorded). Some clones in this sample may be carry-over from other donors' samples.

This clonotype has more than one count but fewer than ten. This sequence joins TRBV6-5 and TRBJ1-4; tentative D call: TRBD1 (5 bases). V was clipped by 2 bases and J by 4 bases, with 8 bases between them. Germline V gene sequence: CDR1 MNHEY, CDR2 SVGAGI. This CDR3 contains 14 residues. The CDR3 spells CASSYGGGNEKLFF. The CDR3 DNA reads as TGTGCCAGCAGTTACGGGGGGGGTAATGAAAAACTGTTTTTT.

V gene TRBV19 combines with J gene TRBJ1-5; D is undetermined. CDR1 and CDR2 from the germline V gene are LNHDA and SQIVND (reference sequence). The CDR3 runs to 12 residues. The V gene lost 3 bases and the J gene lost 7 bases, with 7 bases spanning the gap. The CDR3 bases are TGTGCCAGTAGTATTGCTGAGCAGCCCCAGCATTTT. This gives the protein CASSIAEQPQHF.

This chain uses TRBV5-1 with TRBJ1-6, with 9 bases fitting TRBD1. V was pared by 5 bases and J by 10 bases, with 7 bases of the junction left unmatched. Looked up from germline, CDR1 is SGHRS and CDR2 is YFSETQ. This CDR3 comprises 14 residues. The CDR3 protein is CASRQTGGASPLHF. The CDR3 bases are TGCGCCAGCAGGCAAACAGGGGGCGCGTCACCCCTCCACTTT. Full variable domain (rest looked up from reference TRBV5-1 and TRBJ1-6): KAGVTQTPRYLIKTRGQQVTLSCSPISGHRSVSWYQQTPGQGLQFLFEYFSETQRNKGNFPGRFSGRQFSNSRSEMNVSTLELGDSALYLCASRQTGGASPLHFGNGTRLTVT.

This clonotype occurred a few times. The chain couples TRBV4-1 to TRBJ1-1, with 8 bases identical to TRBD1. The CDR3 totals 15 residues. V lost 4 bases, J lost 5 bases, and 9 bases stayed unmatched. The germline gives CDR1 MGHRA, CDR2 YSYEKL. Here the CDR3 reads CASSRSRGLRTEAFF. In DNA form, the CDR3 reads TGCGCCAGCAGCCGCAGCAGGGGGCTGCGGACTGAAGCTTTCTTT.

CDR3 nucleotides: TGTGCCAGCAGCTTGGCCATCAGGGGGCATGACTATGGCTACACCTTC. Translated: CASSLAIRGHDYGYTF. V gene TRBV5-5 combines with J gene TRBJ1-2; 8 bases are shared with TRBD1. In germline, CDR1 is SGHKS, CDR2 YYEKEE (reference sequence). The CDR3 is 16 residues long. Trimming removed 0 bases from V and 3 bases from J; junction bases left unmatched: 7.

The rearrangement joins TRBV7-2 to TRBJ1-2; D unclear. The germline V gene encodes CDR1 SGHTA and CDR2 FQGNSA. The CDR3 has 14 residues. V lost 5 bases and J 1 base, leaving 11 bases between the germline ends. CDR3 nucleotide sequence: TGTGCCAGCAGCCGCGATCCCGTTAACTATGGCTACACCTTC. Amino acid sequence: CASSRDPVNYGYTF.

This clonotype appeared a few times. The chain uses TRBV9 and TRBJ2-1; 9 bases are shared with TRBD2. Germline values: CDR1 SGDLS, CDR2 YYNGEE. V lost 2 bases, J lost 0 bases, and 9 bases stayed unmatched. The CDR3 has 18 residues. CDR3 nucleotide sequence: TGTGCCAGCAGCGTGGGCTGGGGGCGGGGGGGCTCCTACAATGAGCAGTTCTTC. Translating it yields CASSVGWGRGGSYNEQFF.

This chain links TRBV6-5 with TRBJ2-1; D not resolved. The CDR3 runs to 13 residues. V was shortened by 9 bases and J by 0 bases, with 9 bases between the two germline ends. Germline CDR1 is MNHEY and CDR2 is SVGAGI. Here the CDR3 reads CASALSSYNEQFF. DNA for the CDR3: TGTGCCAGTGCTTTAAGCTCCTACAATGAGCAGTTCTTC.

The rearrangement uses TRBV6-6 and TRBJ2-7; a weak D match, TRBD2 (5 bases). CDR1 is MNHNY, CDR2 SVGAGI, per germline (reference sequence). The CDR3 contains 14 residues. V lost 5 bases, J lost 0 bases, and 11 bases lay in between. CDR3 residues: CASSDEGGSYEQYF. CDR3 nucleotides: TGTGCCAGCAGTGACGAGGGTGGCTCCTACGAGCAGTACTTC.

This clonotype was counted between two and nine times. This chain links TRBV6-1 with TRBJ1-5; tentative D call: TRBD1 (5 bases). The CDR3 sequence is 15 residues long. Trimming shortened V by 3 bases and J by 5 bases, and 14 bases separated the two germline ends. The germline V gene encodes CDR1 MNHNS and CDR2 SASEGT. CDR3 amino acids: CASSEGWGEDQPQHF. The CDR3 coding sequence is TGTGCCAGCAGTGAGGGATGGGGCGAAGATCAGCCCCAGCATTTT.

The CDR3 spells CSARDSIAGGSVYEQFF. CDR3 nucleotides: TGCAGTGCTAGAGATTCCATAGCGGGGGGTTCCGTCTATGAGCAGTTCTTC. The genes are TRBV20-1 and TRBJ2-1; 10 bases match TRBD2. In germline, CDR1 is DFQATT, CDR2 SNEGSKA (reference sequence). This CDR3 contains 17 residues. After removal of 0 bases from V and 8 bases from J, the junction contained 13 bases not matched to a gene.

This clonotype showed up many times. The genes are TRBV7-2 and TRBJ2-5; 7 bases map to TRBD1. There are 15 residues in the CDR3. The germline V gene encodes CDR1 SGHTA and CDR2 FQGNSA. Germline trimming cut 3 bases from V and 1 base from J; bases unmatched to any gene: 5. The CDR3 sequence is CASSFSTGAQETQYF. CDR3 nucleotides: TGTGCCAGCAGCTTCTCAACAGGGGCCCAAGAGACCCAGTACTTC.

V gene TRBV6-8 combines with J gene TRBJ2-7, with D possibly being TRBD1 (5 bases). The V and J ends lost 1 base and 7 bases respectively, with 20 bases between them. Germline V gene lookup returns CDR1 MNHGY and CDR2 SAAAGT. The CDR3 has 16 residues. For the CDR3, the DNA is TGTGCCAGCAGTTACTTCCCTCCTCGACAGAACTTGGAGCAGTACTTC. Translating it yields CASSYFPPRQNLEQYF.

The chain links TRBV12-5 to TRBJ1-1; maybe TRBD1 (5 bases). The CDR3 totals 16 residues. Germline CDR1 reads LGHNT; CDR2 reads FRNRAP. The V end was cut by 2 bases, the J end by 4 bases, with 17 bases between. CDR3: CASGLPITGGTTEAFF. DNA for the CDR3: TGTGCTAGTGGTTTGCCGATAACGGGGGGGACCACTGAAGCTTTCTTT.

The chain employs TRBV7-9 and TRBJ2-1; D is possibly TRBD2 (5 bases). The germline V and J ends were trimmed by 3 bases and 2 bases, with 14 bases remaining between them. Germline lookup yields CDR1 SEHNR and CDR2 FQNEAQ (reference sequence). The CDR3 covers 16 residues. The CDR3 DNA reads TGTGCCAGCAGCTTCTTTCCGGGAAGTGCCTACAATGAGCAGTTCTTC. This codes for CASSFFPGSAYNEQFF.

This clonotype was picked up a small number of times. The V and J genes are TRBV10-3 and TRBJ2-1; D gene uncertain. Germline CDR1 ENHRY, CDR2 SYGVKD. Trimming took off 6 bases at V and 5 bases at J, with 8 bases between the two ends. This CDR3 contains 12 residues. CDR3 amino acids: CAIRGADNEQFF. The CDR3 nucleotides are TGTGCCATCAGAGGCGCGGACAATGAGCAGTTCTTC.